This T cell receptor beta chain was identified during a study of cytomegalovirus exposure and HLA in healthy donors. Study-wide points: A later analysis found common viral pathogens apparently linked to several of the most significant clusters. When analyzed later, a missense DCLRE1C variant was found to be linked to TCR beta V- and J-gene trimming.

The CDR3 loop spans 13 amino acids. The germline V gene has CDR1 MDHEN and CDR2 SYDVKM. Trimming pared 6 bases from V and 4 bases from J, leaving 12 bases between. About this clone itself: Its antigen is as yet unknown.

It was with 60 Vbeta and 13 Jbeta primers that the PCR ran. Libraries were prepared by immunoSEQ multiplex PCR; TCRdb keeps only in-frame clonotypes and omits some of them. This table holds about 170,000 clones. The sequence was collected from a woman between 18 and 29 years old in good health and CMV-seropositive. Sequences were obtained from PBMCs. This chain uses TRBV28 with TRBJ1-2, with D possibly matching TRBD1 (6 bases). DNA for the CDR3: TGTGCCAGCAGGGCACAGGGCCCCTATGGCTACACCTTC. Protein sequence: CASRAQGPYGYTF.